The 31 T cell receptor beta chains reported below all come from one sample, sequenced in a study of T-cell reconstitution after alpha-beta-depleted transplantation in children listed by TCRdb under 2016. The library was made by PCR. The data were produced on an Illumina HiSeq 2500. Molecular barcoding was employed in the preparation of TCR libraries, with unique molecular identifiers being used to normalize TCRbeta repertoire quantification. TCRdb cleaned the public reads at Q25 with fastp, built clones with MiXCR and kept in-frame beta chains. All rows with the same CDR3 protein become a single entry with the most common DNA and genes. Here the sample has 230,000 or so distinct CDR3 sequences; more than 7.5% occur a single time. Together, the top ten hold around 5% of the sample. The sequences come from PBMCs from the stem cell graft donor, collected from the stem cell graft. The receptors stem from a human donor who donated a stem cell graft to a child with SCID.

The rearrangement links TRBV11-2 to TRBJ1-6; 10 bases are a match to TRBD1. CDR1 is SGHAT and CDR2 is FQNNGV in the germline V gene. This CDR3 region has 14 residues. J was trimmed by 10 bases and V by 4 bases; bases with no gene match: 4. CDR3 nucleotide sequence: TGTGCCAGCAGCTGGGGGGACAGGGGATCACCCCTCCACTTT. Amino acids: CASSWGDRGSPLHF.

This clonotype has at least ten counts. The CDR3 DNA sequence: TGTGCCAGCAGCTTAGGGGACAGGAATTCACCCCTCCACTTT. It yields the protein CASSLGDRNSPLHF. This sequence joins TRBV7-6 and TRBJ1-6, with 8 bases matching TRBD1. The CDR3 is made up of 14 amino acids. The V gene's germline CDR1 is SGHVS and CDR2 FNYEAQ. The J segment lost 7 bases and the V segment lost 1 base, leaving 0 bases of the junction unmatched.

This clonotype was seen more than once but under ten times. This rearrangement joins TRBV13 to TRBJ1-4; D unresolved. CDR1 and CDR2 (germline): PRHDT, FYEKMQ (reference sequence). The CDR3 runs to 14 residues. The V gene lost 5 bases and the J gene lost 0 bases, with 7 bases spanning the gap. The CDR3 DNA reads TGTGCCAGCAGCCCTGAAGCAACTAATGAAAAACTGTTTTTT. Translating gives CASSPEATNEKLFF.

This clonotype was counted ten times or more. V usage is TRBV20-1 and J usage is TRBJ1-6; TRBD1 agrees at 7 bases. CDR1 is DFQATT and CDR2 is SNEGSKA in the germline V gene (reference sequence). The CDR3 runs to 13 residues. Unmatched junction bases numbered 3, after V lost 4 bases and J lost 6 bases. DNA of the CDR3: TGCAGTGCTATCCGGGACAGTAATTCACCCCTCCACTTT. Amino acids: CSAIRDSNSPLHF.

This clonotype was observed at least ten times. The chain carries TRBV7-2 and TRBJ2-7; possibly TRBD1 for D (6 bases). The CDR3 length is 14 residues. Germline CDR1 and CDR2: SGHTA and FQGNSA. Trimming cost V 1 base and J 9 bases, with 16 bases left between them. The CDR3 bases are TGTGCCAGCAGCTTAGGGGCAGTCTTAGGGGGGCAGTACTTC. This sequence encodes CASSLGAVLGGQYF.

This clonotype was counted only a few times. The J gene is TRBJ2-1, the V gene TRBV7-2; TRBD2 matches at 9 bases. The CDR3 totals 17 residues. V was pared by 1 base and J by 0 bases, with 4 bases of the junction left unmatched. The germline V gene encodes CDR1 SGHTA and CDR2 FQGNSA. The CDR3 loop reads CASSLGLAGISYNEQFF. CDR3 bases: TGTGCCAGCAGCTTAGGGCTAGCGGGGATCTCCTACAATGAGCAGTTCTTC.

This clonotype was picked up a small number of times. V and J are TRBV20-1 and TRBJ1-2; no definite D call. Looked up from germline, CDR1 is DFQATT and CDR2 is SNEGSKA (reference sequence). The V end was cut by 3 bases, the J end by 4 bases, with 15 bases between. CDR3 length equals 14 residues. The DNA for the CDR3 is TGCAGTGCTAGTTTACCGGGGATCGGCTATGGCTACACCTTC. Protein sequence: CSASLPGIGYGYTF.

At least ten counts were recorded for this clonotype. The chain employs TRBV3-1 and TRBJ2-3; D is possibly TRBD1 (6 bases). The CDR3 has 13 amino acids. Trimming shortened V by 2 bases and J by 6 bases, and 9 bases separated the two germline ends. CDR1 is LGHDT, CDR2 YNNKEL, per germline (reference sequence). The CDR3: CASSQTTGDTQYF. The CDR3 DNA reads as TGTGCCAGCAGCCAAACTACAGGGGATACGCAGTATTTT.

The table lists this clonotype with many counts. The chain carries TRBV20-1 and TRBJ2-1, with 12 positions matching TRBD2. V lost 5 bases and J lost 6; bases outside the gene matches: 8. CDR3 length: 15 residues. Per germline, CDR1 DFQATT and CDR2 SNEGSKA (reference sequence). The CDR3: CSASLAGGRGNEQFF. The CDR3 bases are TGCAGTGCTTCTCTAGCGGGGGGGCGTGGCAATGAGCAGTTCTTC.

This clonotype was detected ten times or more. The rearrangement links TRBV27 to TRBJ1-1; perhaps TRBD1 as D (5 bases). The V end was cut by 7 bases, the J end by 4 bases, with 16 bases between. The CDR3 has 14 residues. From germline, CDR1 is MNHEY and CDR2 SMNVEV (reference sequence). CDR3 in DNA: TGTGCCAGCACCCCGTGGGGCAAAGGCACTGAAGCTTTCTTT. Encoded protein: CASTPWGKGTEAFF.

This clonotype appeared many times. CDR3 DNA: TGCGCCAGCAGCTTGGGGCAGGCCGGAGAGACCCAGTACTTC. Its protein product is CASSLGQAGETQYF. The chain has TRBV5-1 and TRBJ2-5; D remains ambiguous. The V gene lost 0 bases and the J gene lost 4 bases, with 10 bases spanning the gap. CDR1 is SGHRS and CDR2 is YFSETQ in the germline V gene. This CDR3 region has 14 residues. Full variable domain (remainder filled in from reference TRBV5-1 and TRBJ2-5): KAGVTQTPRYLIKTRGQQVTLSCSPISGHRSVSWYQQTPGQGLQFLFEYFSETQRNKGNFPGRFSGRQFSNSRSEMNVSTLELGDSALYLCASSLGQAGETQYFGPGTRLLVL.

There are many counts of this clonotype. This sequence joins TRBV6-2 or TRBV6-3 and TRBJ2-7; TRBD1 is a possible D gene (6 bases). V lost 7 bases and J 2 bases, leaving 18 bases between the germline ends. The CDR3 runs 15 residues. Germline CDR1 is MNHEY and CDR2 is SVGEGT. The CDR3 here is CASTVEQGKTYEQYF. The CDR3 nucleotides read TGTGCCAGCACCGTGGAACAGGGTAAGACCTACGAGCAGTACTTC.

This clonotype was seen at least ten times. V and J are TRBV15 and TRBJ2-3, with D unresolved. The CDR3 runs to 14 residues. Trimming took off 0 bases at V and 6 bases at J, with 10 bases between the two ends. The germline V gene has CDR1 LNHNV and CDR2 YYDKDF (reference sequence). CDR3 sequence: CATSRDLSWDTQYF. The CDR3, as DNA: TGTGCCACCAGCAGAGATCTCTCCTGGGATACGCAGTATTTT.

This clonotype came up once. A much larger clone lies a single base off, so this may be a read error. The rearrangement joins TRBV7-9 to TRBJ1-5; 8 nucleotides match TRBD1. Per the germline V gene, CDR1 is SEHNR and CDR2 is FQNEAQ (reference sequence). This CDR3 comprises 17 residues. V lost 0 bases, J lost 2 bases, and 6 bases stayed unmatched. The CDR3 nucleotides are TGTGCCAGCAGCTTAGCTTCAGGGGGCTTAGGCAATCAGCCCCAGCATTTT. Translated: CASSLASGGLGNQPQHF.

Ten or more counts support this clonotype. The genes are TRBV29-1 and TRBJ1-1; D not resolved. CDR3 length equals 13 residues. The V and J ends lost 7 bases and 2 bases respectively, with 14 bases between them. The germline gives CDR1 SQVTM, CDR2 ANQGSEA. DNA of the CDR3: TGCAGCGCTGACCAGACTTATAACACTGAAGCTTTCTTT. The encoded protein is CSADQTYNTEAFF.

This clonotype was counted many times. The chain has TRBV6-2 or TRBV6-3 and TRBJ1-1; D possibly corresponds to TRBD1 (5 bases). Trimming cost V 4 bases and J 11 bases, with 29 bases left between them. The CDR3 covers 17 residues. Per germline, CDR1 MNHEY and CDR2 SVGEGT. In nucleotides, the CDR3 is TGTGCCAGCAGTTTCGATCACGTGGATCTATCCGGGGGATCGGCTTTCTTT. It translates to CASSFDHVDLSGGSAFF.

This clonotype came up a few times. The chain links TRBV18 to TRBJ1-2; D is perhaps TRBD1 (6 bases). Germline V gives CDR1 KGHSH, CDR2 LQKENI. V gave up 3 bases and J gave up 3 bases, with 20 bases separating them. This CDR3 comprises 17 residues. For the CDR3, the DNA is TGTGCCAGCTCACCCCCGGGGCTTGGGGGGGGCGACTATGGCTACACCTTC. It is translated as CASSPPGLGGGDYGYTF.

This clonotype appeared many times. The chain employs TRBV7-9 and TRBJ1-1; no clear D. CDR1 and CDR2 (germline): SEHNR, FQNEAQ (reference sequence). The ends were cut back, 2 bases at V and 0 bases at J, with 7 bases in the middle. The CDR3 is 14 residues long. The CDR3 here is CASSLYGMNTEAFF. CDR3 DNA: TGTGCCAGCAGCTTATATGGCATGAACACTGAAGCTTTCTTT.

This clonotype was found many times. The rearrangement uses TRBV5-1 and TRBJ2-2, with D perhaps TRBD1 (6 bases). There are 14 residues in the CDR3. The germline CDR1 and CDR2 sequences are SGHRS and YFSETQ. V lost 7 bases to trimming and J lost 2 bases, with 12 bases between them. CDR3 coding DNA: TGCGCCAGCCAAGGGGACACTAACACCGGGGAGCTGTTTTTT. Its protein is CASQGDTNTGELFF. Variable domain in full (rest from reference TRBV5-1 and TRBJ2-2): KAGVTQTPRYLIKTRGQQVTLSCSPISGHRSVSWYQQTPGQGLQFLFEYFSETQRNKGNFPGRFSGRQFSNSRSEMNVSTLELGDSALYLCASQGDTNTGELFFGEGSRLTVL.

This clonotype was seen at least ten times. The CDR3 DNA is TGTGCCAGCAGCTCACGAGCGGCCCCCTACGAGCAGTACTTC. As protein: CASSSRAAPYEQYF. The chain links TRBV11-1 to TRBJ2-7; possible D gene TRBD2, 5 bases. This CDR3 has 14 amino acids. Trimming removed 4 bases from V and 2 bases from J, with 12 bases in between. The germline CDR1 and CDR2 sequences are SGHAT and FQDESV (reference sequence).

This clonotype was observed a handful of times. The chain uses TRBV4-1 and TRBJ2-7, with 11 bases fitting TRBD2. CDR1 and CDR2 from the germline V gene are MGHRA and YSYEKL. The V and J ends lost 1 base and 4 bases, in that order; junction bases with no gene match: 18. The CDR3 sequence is 20 residues long. The CDR3: CASSQVSLAGGPARPYEQYF. CDR3 nucleotide sequence: TGCGCCAGCAGCCAAGTGTCTCTAGCGGGGGGTCCAGCACGCCCATACGAGCAGTACTTC.

This clonotype was observed at least ten times. The V gene is TRBV7-2, the J gene TRBJ2-7, with 7 bases identical to TRBD1. The germline gives CDR1 SGHTA, CDR2 FQGNSA. Losses at the gene ends were 5 bases for V and 4 bases for J; bases not matched to a gene: 11. The length of the CDR3 is 15 residues. In DNA form, the CDR3 reads TGTGCCAGCAGCCCCCAGGGACAGCTGTCATACGAGCAGTACTTC. Translation gives CASSPQGQLSYEQYF.

There are many counts of this clonotype. The V and J genes are TRBV7-8 and TRBJ2-1; D may be TRBD2 (6 bases). Germline loops: CDR1 SGHVS, CDR2 FQNEAQ. This CDR3 is built from 17 residues. The CDR3 bases are TGTAGTAGTCGGCTTAGCGGCTCTCTGTTAACCGACAATGAGCAGTTCTTC. Translated, it gives CSSRLSGSLLTDNEQFF.

This clonotype was seen repeatedly, ten times or more. The chain joins TRBV2 to TRBJ1-5; no firm D call. The CDR3 runs to 12 residues. Germline V CDR1 and CDR2: SNHLY, FYNNEI. Trimming stripped 3 bases from V and 6 bases from J, with 6 bases between. CDR3 DNA: TGTGCCAGCAGTGATGGGGTTCAGCCCCAGCATTTT. Amino acids: CASSDGVQPQHF.

This clonotype was detected ten times or more. This chain joins TRBV27 and TRBJ2-3; maybe TRBD2 (7 bases). Trimming left V 3 bases short and J 6 bases short, with 16 bases between. Germline loops: CDR1 MNHEY, CDR2 SMNVEV (reference sequence). The CDR3 runs to 15 residues. This chain's CDR3 is CASSFGGGLMDTQYF. As DNA, the CDR3 is TGTGCCAGCAGTTTCGGCGGGGGCCTTATGGATACGCAGTATTTT.

The sample holds many counts of this clonotype. The gene calls are TRBV20-1 and TRBJ1-1; possible D gene TRBD1, 5 bases. Trimming removed 5 bases from V and 1 base from J, with 11 bases in between. The CDR3 is 13 amino acids. CDR1 and CDR2 (germline): DFQATT, SNEGSKA (reference sequence). The CDR3 region has the DNA TGCAGTGCTTCACAGGATCCGAACACTGAAGCTTTCTTT. Amino acid sequence: CSASQDPNTEAFF.

This clonotype was detected ten times or more. The rearrangement joins TRBV7-9 to TRBJ2-7, with D unclear. CDR1 and CDR2 (germline): SEHNR, FQNEAQ (reference sequence). This CDR3 contains 16 residues. V was cut by 1 base and J by 2 bases, with 15 bases left in between. The DNA of the CDR3 is TGTGCCAGCAGCTTAGAAGATTCAGGCCCGACCTACGAGCAGTACTTC. Residues: CASSLEDSGPTYEQYF.

This clonotype was seen at least ten times. V gene TRBV15 combines with J gene TRBJ2-5, with D tentatively TRBD1 or TRBD2 (5 bases each). The germline V and J ends were trimmed by 1 base and 3 bases, with 6 bases remaining between them. Germline V CDR1 and CDR2: LNHNV, YYDKDF (reference sequence). The CDR3 length is 13 residues. This chain's CDR3 is CATSRVGEETQYF. CDR3 bases: TGTGCCACCAGCAGAGTGGGGGAAGAGACCCAGTACTTC.

Comments on this clonotype: A read error may be the cause here, since a much bigger clone is one base away. The CDR3 sequence is CAIKLGWGGPNEKLFF. In DNA, the CDR3 is TGCGCCATCAAGCTTGGTTGGGGGGGCCCAAATGAAAAACTGTTTTTT. V usage is TRBV5-1 and J usage is TRBJ1-4; D possibly corresponds to TRBD1 (6 bases). The V gene lost 9 bases and the J gene lost 5 bases, with 23 bases spanning the gap. The CDR3 has 16 amino acids. The germline CDR1 and CDR2 sequences are SGHRS and YFSETQ.

This clonotype was seen many times. The chain joins TRBV5-6 to TRBJ2-1, with TRBD2 matching 9 bases. The germline CDR1 and CDR2 sequences are SGHDT and YYEEEE. The CDR3 has 16 residues. The V segment lost 0 bases and the J segment 2 bases; nucleotides outside the gene matches: 3. The CDR3 DNA reads TGTGCCAGCAGCTTGGATCGCGGGGGGGCCTACAATGAGCAGTTCTTC. Protein: CASSLDRGGAYNEQFF. The full variable domain, its missing parts supplied by reference TRBV5-6 and TRBJ2-1, is DAGVTQSPTHLIKTRGQQVTLRCSPKSGHDTVSWYQQALGQGPQFIFQYYEEEERQRGNFPDRFSGHQFPNYSSELNVNALLLGDSALYLCASSLDRGGAYNEQFFGPGTRLTVL.

This clonotype was counted ten times or more. This sequence joins TRBV10-3 and TRBJ2-7; possible D gene TRBD1, 8 bases. CDR1 ENHRY and CDR2 SYGVKD come from the germline V gene. This CDR3 has 12 residues. V was cut by 9 bases and J by 4 bases, with 13 bases left in between. The CDR3 loop reads CAIDRGGYEQYF. The DNA for the CDR3 is TGTGCCATTGACAGGGGAGGGTACGAGCAGTACTTC.